Listed here are 10 T cell receptor beta chains from one sample, sequenced in a study of vaccination effects on CD4 cells after COVID-19. Profiled with immunoSEQ multiplex PCR; TCRdb holds only in-frame clones, not every one. The table has about 27,000 clones, 78% seen once. Antigen specificity for these receptors is unknown. Antigen-specific CD4+ T cells were expanded with viral peptide pools in the ViraFEST assay before sequencing. Following 10 days of culture, CD4+ T cells were isolated. The individual was infected with SARS-CoV-2 between March and December 2020, as confirmed by PCR. The source material was CD4+ T cells from PBMCs cultured with HCoV-NL63 spike peptides, sampled before COVID-19 vaccination. These receptors all stem from a human donor who had a prior SARS-CoV-2 infection.

CDR3 amino acids: CASRLAGGQDTQYF. In nucleotides, the CDR3 is TGTGCCAGCAGACTAGCGGGGGGGCAAGATACGCAGTATTTT. V usage is TRBV6-5 and J usage is TRBJ2-3, with 13 bases matching TRBD2. Germline V gene data show CDR1 as MNHEY and CDR2 as SVGAGI. The CDR3 spans 14 residues. J gave up 5 bases and V 6 bases, and 2 bases lay outside the gene matches.

V usage is TRBV7-2 and J usage is TRBJ2-1, with 8 bases aligning to TRBD2. The CDR3 loop spans 15 amino acids. Trimming removed 4 bases from V and 10 bases from J; junction bases left unmatched: 12. Germline V CDR1 and CDR2: SGHTA, FQGNSA. As DNA, the CDR3 is TGTGCCAGCAGCTCCGGGACTAGTAGGTCGCAGGAGCAGTTCTTC. Its translation is CASSSGTSRSQEQFF.

The J gene is TRBJ1-5, the V gene TRBV4-3; D gene ambiguous. Deletions cut 0 bases from V and 3 bases from J, with 12 bases between. Germline V gene data show CDR1 as LGHNA and CDR2 as YSLEER. The CDR3 totals 16 residues. The CDR3 is CASSQDLGQYNQPQHF. CDR3 bases: TGCGCCAGCAGCCAAGATCTTGGCCAGTACAATCAGCCCCAGCATTTT.

This chain joins TRBV28 and TRBJ1-2; the D is unclear. Deletions cut 3 bases from V and 5 bases from J, with 16 bases between. CDR1 and CDR2 (germline): MDHEN, SYDVKM. The CDR3 has 15 amino acids. CDR3 sequence reads: CASSLNGFYLYGYTF. The CDR3 nucleotides read TGTGCCAGCAGTTTGAACGGATTTTACCTTTATGGCTACACCTTC.

This chain links TRBV5-6 with TRBJ2-1; D may be TRBD2 (7 bases). The germline V gene has CDR1 SGHDT and CDR2 YYEEEE. The CDR3 runs to 14 residues. The germline V and J ends were trimmed by 3 bases and 6 bases, with 13 bases remaining between them. CDR3 DNA sequence: TGTGCCAGCAGCTCACTCGGGGGGCCCAATGAGCAGTTCTTC. This sequence encodes CASSSLGGPNEQFF.

The rearrangement uses TRBV9 and TRBJ2-5; possibly TRBD1 for D (5 bases). The CDR3 is 15 residues long. Germline CDR1 SGDLS, CDR2 YYNGEE. The V end lost 8 bases, the J end lost 4 bases, and 21 bases lay between the germline ends. The CDR3 bases are TGTGCCAGTGGGGCCGGGCTACCAAAGCGAGAGACCCAGTACTTC. Translation: CASGAGLPKRETQYF.

By share, this clone counts as medium-sized. This sequence joins TRBV5-1 and TRBJ2-3; 9 bases are a match to TRBD2. V lost 2 bases and J lost 2; bases outside the gene matches: 12. CDR1 is SGHRS and CDR2 is YFSETQ in the germline V gene. The CDR3 is made up of 18 amino acids. The CDR3 spells CASSLYGLTSGYTDTQYF. The CDR3 nucleotides are TGCGCCAGCAGCTTATACGGGTTGACTAGCGGCTACACAGATACGCAGTATTTT.

This rearrangement joins TRBV4-2 to TRBJ2-4; D uncertain. The CDR3 has 16 residues. Looked up from germline, CDR1 is LGHNA and CDR2 is YNFKEQ. V was trimmed by 0 bases and J by 4 bases, leaving 13 bases between them. CDR3 bases: TGTGCCAGCAGCCAAGATTGGTATACCGGGAAAAACATTCAGTACTTC. It codes for CASSQDWYTGKNIQYF.

The chain couples TRBV6-4 to TRBJ1-1, with TRBD1 identical over 7 bases. The length of the CDR3 is 14 residues. The V segment lost 0 bases and the J segment 4 bases; nucleotides outside the gene matches: 2. Germline values: CDR1 MRHNA, CDR2 SNTAGT. The CDR3 nucleotides read TGTGCCAGCAGTGACTCCGACAGGGCCACTGAAGCTTTCTTT. Residues: CASSDSDRATEAFF.

The J gene is TRBJ2-7, the V gene TRBV18; the D is unclear. V lost 0 bases, J lost 0 bases, and 6 bases lay in between. This CDR3 has 14 amino acids. From germline, CDR1 is KGHSH and CDR2 LQKENI. The DNA for the CDR3 is TGTGCCAGCTCACCACCCCCGTACTCCTACGAGCAGTACTTC. It is translated as CASSPPPYSYEQYF.